Included here is one T cell receptor beta chain sequence, with context. The antigen is undetermined. Diagnostic conclusions were grounded in clinical symptoms, serum thyroxine, TRAb, thyroid ultrasound and orbital computed tomography. Amplification of the TCR beta CDR3 regions used RNA transcripts (as template). HTBI-primed RT-PCR formed the first round, and a multiplex PCR formed the second. TCRdb used MiXCR to reprocess the multiplex PCR reads, holding one entry per CDR3 protein. This sample has hundreds of thousands of distinct CDR3 sequences, with 22% found just once. This record belongs to a study of Graves' ophthalmopathy and Graves' hyperthyroidism. Study-wide points: The majority of expanded thyroid clonotypes above 0.001 frequency also occurred in blood.

The receptor's source is a woman aged 18-29 years with stable Graves' hyperthyroidism. Some clones in this sample may be carry-over from other donors' samples. Sequenced input: peripheral blood.

Here the CDR3 DNA reads TGTGCCAGCAGCGCCGGGACAGGCAAAAACATTCAGTACTTC. Translating gives CASSAGTGKNIQYF. This chain links TRBV7-2 with TRBJ2-4; 8 bases match TRBD1. V lost 5 bases and J lost 3; bases outside the gene matches: 3. The CDR3 contains 14 residues. Germline V gene data show CDR1 as SGHTA and CDR2 as FQGNSA.